The 25 T cell receptor beta chains reported below all come from one sample, sequenced in a study of siplizumab effects on memory and regulatory T cells. Some clones are missing from TCRdb's copy, which holds only in-frame ones; the method was immunoSEQ multiplex PCR. The repertoire holds more than 85,000 clones, roughly 92% seen once, with 1% to 1.5% in the top ten. The sequencing input was CD4+ T cells sorted from blood. Receptor source: a human donor in good health.

The genes are TRBV19 and TRBJ2-7; possibly TRBD2 for D (6 bases). Deletions cut 5 bases from V and 8 bases from J, with 25 bases between. The CDR3 extends over 16 amino acids. The germline gives CDR1 LNHDA, CDR2 SQIVND (reference sequence). The DNA for the CDR3 is TGTGCCAGTAGTCCCCAGGGAGGCATCATCCCCGACAAGCAGTACTTC. This translates into CASSPQGGIIPDKQYF.

The rearrangement uses TRBV9 and TRBJ2-3; possibly TRBD2 for D (6 bases). This CDR3 has 16 residues. Trimming left V 0 bases short and J 2 bases short, with 13 bases between. Germline CDR1 is SGDLS and CDR2 is YYNGEE. As DNA, the CDR3 is TGTGCCAGCAGCGTAGCGGGAGCGGCCCTCACAGATACGCAGTATTTT. Translating gives CASSVAGAALTDTQYF.

The V and J genes are TRBV9 and TRBJ2-7; the match to TRBD2 covers 8 bases. Per germline, CDR1 SGDLS and CDR2 YYNGEE. The junction had 3 bases not matched to a gene; V was cut back by 4 bases and J by 6 bases. The CDR3 runs to 12 residues. CDR3 nucleotide sequence: TGTGCCAGCAGCTCCCTAGCGGGCGAGCAGTACTTC. Encoded protein: CASSSLAGEQYF.

The chain links TRBV11-3 to TRBJ2-1; D gene uncertain. V lost 4 bases to trimming and J lost 0 bases, with 10 bases between them. This CDR3 contains 15 residues. Germline lookup yields CDR1 SGHNT and CDR2 YENEEA. The CDR3 spells CASSSRLSSYNEQFF. The CDR3 DNA reads TGTGCCAGCAGCTCTAGACTGAGCTCCTACAATGAGCAGTTCTTC.

The V gene is TRBV10-3, the J gene TRBJ2-3, with D perhaps matching TRBD2 (6 bases). The germline V and J ends were trimmed by 8 bases and 4 bases, with 10 bases remaining between them. This CDR3 is built from 12 residues. CDR1 is ENHRY and CDR2 is SYGVKD in the germline V gene. The CDR3 sequence: CAIEGGADTQYF. DNA for the CDR3: TGTGCCATCGAAGGCGGGGCAGATACGCAGTATTTT.

V gene TRBV11-2 combines with J gene TRBJ2-3; unclear D gene. The germline CDR1 and CDR2 sequences are SGHAT and FQNNGV. V was clipped by 4 bases and J by 0 bases, with 14 bases between them. The length of the CDR3 is 16 residues. CDR3 loop: CASSSRHVPSTDTQYF. Written as DNA, the CDR3 is TGTGCCAGCAGCTCCCGTCATGTCCCTAGCACAGATACGCAGTATTTT.

J is TRBJ2-7 and V is TRBV6-5, with D perhaps matching TRBD1 or TRBD2 (7 bases each). This CDR3 has 15 amino acids. V shed 6 bases and J shed 2 bases, with 17 bases lying between them. Germline V gives CDR1 MNHEY, CDR2 SVGAGI. The CDR3, as DNA: TGTGCCAGCAGGTCCCCAGGGGGGAGGGCCTACGAGCAGTACTTC. Its protein is CASRSPGGRAYEQYF.

The chain recombines TRBV29-1 with TRBJ1-2; a possible D gene is TRBD1 (5 bases). Trimming took 3 bases from V and 8 from J, leaving 10 bases between them. The CDR3 is 11 residues long. CDR1 is SQVTM and CDR2 is ANQGSEA in the germline V gene. CDR3 bases: TGCAGCGTTGAGAGGGGCGTGGGCTACACCTTC. This encodes CSVERGVGYTF. Complete variable domain (other parts from reference TRBV29-1 and TRBJ1-2): SAVISQKPSRDICQRGTSLTIQCQVDSQVTMMFWYRQQPGQSLTLIATANQGSEATYESGFVIDKFPISRPNLTFSTLTVSNMSPEDSSIYLCSVERGVGYTFGSGTRLTVV.

The V gene is TRBV2, the J gene TRBJ1-6, with D hard to call. Looked up from germline, CDR1 is SNHLY and CDR2 is FYNNEI. The CDR3 has 16 amino acids. The V end was cut by 1 base, the J end by 6 bases, with 13 bases between. DNA for the CDR3: TGTGCCAGCAGTGAAGTTATGGGCGAGAGTAATTCACCCCTCCACTTT. Its translation: CASSEVMGESNSPLHF.

The V call is TRBV15, the J call TRBJ2-7; 14 nucleotides agree with TRBD2. The CDR3 runs 17 residues. The junction had 9 bases not matched to a gene; V was cut back by 3 bases and J by 5 bases. CDR1 is LNHNV, CDR2 YYDKDF, per germline (reference sequence). CDR3 residues: CATSRERLAGGPNEQYF. The DNA of the CDR3 is TGTGCCACCAGCAGGGAAAGACTAGCGGGAGGGCCTAACGAGCAGTACTTC.

V is TRBV19 and J is TRBJ1-4; perhaps TRBD1 as D (6 bases). Germline V gives CDR1 LNHDA, CDR2 SQIVND (reference sequence). The CDR3 length is 13 residues. Trimming took off 7 bases at V and 6 bases at J, with 12 bases between the two ends. This CDR3 reads CASNRDGDEKLFF. The CDR3, as DNA: TGTGCCAGTAACAGGGACGGAGATGAAAAACTGTTTTTT.

The V and J genes are TRBV20-1 and TRBJ1-1, with 7 positions matching TRBD1. Losses at the gene ends were 6 bases for V and 6 bases for J; bases not matched to a gene: 4. Germline CDR1 reads DFQATT; CDR2 reads SNEGSKA (reference sequence). This CDR3 comprises 11 residues. In DNA form, the CDR3 reads TGCAGTGCCCCTGGGACAGCTGAAGCTTTCTTT. Translating gives CSAPGTAEAFF.

The rearrangement uses TRBV13 and TRBJ2-7, with D possibly being TRBD1 or TRBD2 (5 bases each). Germline V gene data show CDR1 as PRHDT and CDR2 as FYEKMQ (reference sequence). Deletions cut 7 bases from V and 6 bases from J, with 19 bases between. This CDR3 contains 14 residues. CDR3 nucleotide sequence: TGTGCCAGCAAAACCTCGGGACGGCTCCCCGAGCAGTACTTC. It encodes CASKTSGRLPEQYF.

V is TRBV19 and J is TRBJ1-1; 8 bases line up with TRBD1. Germline CDR1 LNHDA, CDR2 SQIVND (reference sequence). This CDR3 is built from 13 residues. The V gene end was trimmed by 8 bases and the J gene end by 6 bases; junction bases not matched to a gene: 8. The CDR3 loop reads CASFRDRLAEAFF. CDR3 nucleotide sequence: TGTGCCAGTTTCCGGGACAGGCTCGCTGAAGCTTTCTTT.

The rearrangement joins TRBV5-1 to TRBJ1-2; a weak D match, TRBD1 (6 bases). Trimming removed 2 bases from V and 0 bases from J, with 11 bases in between. Germline-derived CDR1 and CDR2 are SGHRS and YFSETQ. The CDR3 totals 15 residues. The CDR3 DNA reads TGCGCCAGCAGCTTTTTCAGGGACACTAACTATGGCTACACCTTC. It encodes CASSFFRDTNYGYTF.

The chain carries TRBV5-1 and TRBJ2-1; 11 bases are a match to TRBD2. CDR3 length equals 16 residues. Germline CDR1 is SGHRS and CDR2 is YFSETQ. The V segment lost 4 bases and the J segment 7 bases; nucleotides outside the gene matches: 10. CDR3 residues: CASSEDSGGARNEQFF. As DNA, the CDR3 is TGCGCCAGCAGCGAGGATAGCGGGGGGGCGAGGAATGAGCAGTTCTTC.

The chain combines TRBV5-1 with TRBJ1-2; D is undetermined. The CDR3 covers 13 residues. Trimming took off 4 bases at V and 2 bases at J, with 9 bases between the two ends. Germline V gene lookup returns CDR1 SGHRS and CDR2 YFSETQ. The CDR3 here is CASSPDLNYGYTF. CDR3 nucleotides: TGCGCCAGCAGCCCGGACCTCAACTATGGCTACACCTTC.

This chain links TRBV28 with TRBJ1-5; a possible D gene is TRBD1 (5 bases). V was cut by 3 bases and J by 5 bases, with 17 bases left in between. The CDR3 is 16 amino acids. The germline V gene encodes CDR1 MDHEN and CDR2 SYDVKM. CDR3 nucleotide sequence: TGTGCCAGCAGTTTGCCCCTGGGGACTGGGCATCAGCCCCAGCATTTT. It encodes CASSLPLGTGHQPQHF.

The V call is TRBV10-3, the J call TRBJ2-7; 7 nucleotides align to TRBD1. V lost 5 bases, J lost 2 bases, and 6 bases stayed unmatched. The CDR3 is 14 residues long. Germline lookup yields CDR1 ENHRY and CDR2 SYGVKD. CDR3: CAISSGTETYEQYF. CDR3 nucleotide sequence: TGTGCCATCAGTTCCGGGACAGAGACCTACGAGCAGTACTTC.

Only one count was recorded for this clone. V usage is TRBV5-6 and J usage is TRBJ2-5, with 10 bases that match TRBD2. V lost 4 bases, J lost 4 bases, and 4 bases stayed unmatched. This CDR3 contains 14 residues. The germline gives CDR1 SGHDT, CDR2 YYEEEE. The CDR3, as DNA: TGTGCCAGCAGCAGGAGCGGGAGGGGAGAGACCCAGTACTTC. This encodes CASSRSGRGETQYF.

CDR3 DNA sequence: TGTGCCAGCAGCGAGACAGGGGCGAACACCGGGGAGCTGTTTTTT. Protein: CASSETGANTGELFF. The chain carries TRBV7-3 and TRBJ2-2, with 8 bases that match TRBD1. V dropped 5 bases and J dropped 0; count of bases not matched to a gene: 2. The CDR3 runs 15 residues. Per the germline V gene, CDR1 is SGHTA and CDR2 is FQGTGA.

This chain joins TRBV28 and TRBJ1-5, with no clear D. The CDR3 runs to 14 residues. V was pared by 2 bases and J by 2 bases, with 7 bases between. Germline V gene data show CDR1 as MDHEN and CDR2 as SYDVKM. CDR3 DNA: TGTGCCAGCAGTTTACCGTTGCGCAATCAGCCCCAGCATTTT. Translating it yields CASSLPLRNQPQHF.

CDR3 amino acids: CASNPGSGGSYEQYF. The CDR3 nucleotides read TGTGCCAGTAACCCCGGGTCTGGGGGCTCCTACGAGCAGTACTTC. The chain combines TRBV19 with TRBJ2-7; D is perhaps TRBD1 or TRBD2 (5 bases each). V was pared by 7 bases and J by 0 bases, with 16 bases between. Germline lookup yields CDR1 LNHDA and CDR2 SQIVND (reference sequence). This CDR3 region has 15 residues.

CDR3 protein: CAISERDSTGELFF. As DNA, the CDR3 is TGTGCCATCAGTGAAAGGGACAGCACCGGGGAGCTGTTTTTT. The chain couples TRBV10-3 to TRBJ2-2; TRBD1 aligns across 7 bases. V was pared by 3 bases and J by 4 bases, with 2 bases of the junction left unmatched. CDR1 ENHRY and CDR2 SYGVKD come from the germline V gene. The CDR3 sequence is 14 residues long.

The J gene is TRBJ1-4, the V gene TRBV6-1, with no clear D. V dropped 7 bases and J dropped 0 bases, with 9 bases sitting between them. Looked up from germline, CDR1 is MNHNS and CDR2 is SASEGT. The CDR3 covers 14 residues. The chain's CDR3 is CASNRLSTNEKLFF. In DNA, the CDR3 is TGTGCCAGCAATCGACTTTCAACTAATGAAAAACTGTTTTTT.